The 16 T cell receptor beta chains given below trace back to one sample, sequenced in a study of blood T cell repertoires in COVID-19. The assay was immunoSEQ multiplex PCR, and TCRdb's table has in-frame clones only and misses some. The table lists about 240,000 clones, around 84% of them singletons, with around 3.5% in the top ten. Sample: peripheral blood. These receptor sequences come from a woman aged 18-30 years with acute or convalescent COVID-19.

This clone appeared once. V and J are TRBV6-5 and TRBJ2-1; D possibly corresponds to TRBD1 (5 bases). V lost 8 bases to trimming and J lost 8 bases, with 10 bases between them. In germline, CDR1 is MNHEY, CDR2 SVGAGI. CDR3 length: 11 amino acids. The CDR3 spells CASAQGHEQFF. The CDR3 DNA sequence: TGTGCCAGCGCTCAGGGCCATGAGCAGTTCTTC.

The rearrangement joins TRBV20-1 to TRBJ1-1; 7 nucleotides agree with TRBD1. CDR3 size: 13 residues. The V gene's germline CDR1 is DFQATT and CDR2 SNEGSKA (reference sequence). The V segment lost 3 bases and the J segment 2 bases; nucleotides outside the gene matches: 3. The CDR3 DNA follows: TGCAGTGCTAGTAAGGGGGCCAACACTGAAGCTTTCTTT. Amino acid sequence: CSASKGANTEAFF.

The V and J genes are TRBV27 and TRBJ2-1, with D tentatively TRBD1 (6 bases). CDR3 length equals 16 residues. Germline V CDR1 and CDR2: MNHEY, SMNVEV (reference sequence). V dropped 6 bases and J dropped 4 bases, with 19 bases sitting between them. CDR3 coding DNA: TGTGCCAGCAGCCGCCCCTGGGTCCAGGGGTACAATGAGCAGTTCTTC. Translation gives CASSRPWVQGYNEQFF.

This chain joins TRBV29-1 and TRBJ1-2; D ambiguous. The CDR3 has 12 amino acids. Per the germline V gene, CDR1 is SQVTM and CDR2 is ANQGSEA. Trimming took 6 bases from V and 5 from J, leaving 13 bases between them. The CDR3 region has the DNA TGCAGCGTGGAACGTGGGGAGTATGGCTACACCTTC. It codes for CSVERGEYGYTF.

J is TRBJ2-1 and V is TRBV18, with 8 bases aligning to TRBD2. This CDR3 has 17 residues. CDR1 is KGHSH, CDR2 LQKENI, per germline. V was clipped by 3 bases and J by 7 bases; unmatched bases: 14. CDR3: CASSPPRGTRGGNEQFF. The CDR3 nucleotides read TGTGCCAGCTCACCCCCTCGCGGGACCCGGGGGGGGAATGAGCAGTTCTTC.

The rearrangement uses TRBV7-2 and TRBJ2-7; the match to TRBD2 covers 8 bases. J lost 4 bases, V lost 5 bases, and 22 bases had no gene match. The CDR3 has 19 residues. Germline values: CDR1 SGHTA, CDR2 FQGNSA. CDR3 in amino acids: CASSPQLGGKAGVTYEQYF. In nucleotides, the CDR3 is TGTGCCAGCAGCCCCCAACTCGGGGGGAAAGCGGGAGTAACTTACGAGCAGTACTTC.

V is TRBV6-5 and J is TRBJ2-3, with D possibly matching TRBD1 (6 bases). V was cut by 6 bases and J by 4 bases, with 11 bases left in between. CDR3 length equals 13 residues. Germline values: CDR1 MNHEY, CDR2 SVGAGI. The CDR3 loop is CASRLQGPDTQYF. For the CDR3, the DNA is TGTGCCAGCAGACTACAGGGACCAGATACGCAGTATTTT.

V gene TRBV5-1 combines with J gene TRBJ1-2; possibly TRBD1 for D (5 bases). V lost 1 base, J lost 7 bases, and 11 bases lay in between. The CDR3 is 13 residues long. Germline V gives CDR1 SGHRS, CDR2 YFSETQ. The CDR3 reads CASSLPTDFGYTF. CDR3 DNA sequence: TGCGCCAGCAGCTTGCCGACAGACTTTGGCTACACCTTC.

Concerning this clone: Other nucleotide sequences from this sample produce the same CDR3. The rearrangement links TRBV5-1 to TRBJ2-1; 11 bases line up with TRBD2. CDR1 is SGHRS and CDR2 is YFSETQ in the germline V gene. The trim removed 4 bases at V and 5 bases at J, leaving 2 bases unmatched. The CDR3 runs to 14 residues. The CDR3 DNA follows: TGCGCCAGCAGCCCGGGACTAGCGGACAATGAGCAGTTCTTC. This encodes CASSPGLADNEQFF.

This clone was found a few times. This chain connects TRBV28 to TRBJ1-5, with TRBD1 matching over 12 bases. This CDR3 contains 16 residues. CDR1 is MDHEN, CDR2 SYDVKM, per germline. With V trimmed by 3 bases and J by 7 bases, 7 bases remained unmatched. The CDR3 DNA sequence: TGTGCCAGCAGTTTGGAGGGACAGGGGGCGGGACAGCCCCAGCATTTT. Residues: CASSLEGQGAGQPQHF.

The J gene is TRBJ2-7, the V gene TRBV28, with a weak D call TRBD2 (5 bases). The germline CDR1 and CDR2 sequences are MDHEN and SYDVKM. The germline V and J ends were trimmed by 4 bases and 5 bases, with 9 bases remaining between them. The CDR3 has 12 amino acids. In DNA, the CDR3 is TGTGCCAGCAGTTCGGGGTTTAACGAGCAGTACTTC. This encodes CASSSGFNEQYF.

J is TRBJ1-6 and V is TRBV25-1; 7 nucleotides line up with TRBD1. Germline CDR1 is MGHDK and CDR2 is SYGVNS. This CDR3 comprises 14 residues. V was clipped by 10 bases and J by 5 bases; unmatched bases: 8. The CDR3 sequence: CATQRGTDNSPLHF. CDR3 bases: TGTGCCACCCAAAGAGGGACAGATAATTCACCCCTCCACTTT.

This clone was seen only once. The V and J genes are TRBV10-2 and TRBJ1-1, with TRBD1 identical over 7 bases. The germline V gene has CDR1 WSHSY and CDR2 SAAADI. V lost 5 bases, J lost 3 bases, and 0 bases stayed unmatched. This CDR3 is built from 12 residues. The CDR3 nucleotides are TGCGCCAGCAGTCAGGGGGACACTGAAGCTTTCTTT. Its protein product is CASSQGDTEAFF.

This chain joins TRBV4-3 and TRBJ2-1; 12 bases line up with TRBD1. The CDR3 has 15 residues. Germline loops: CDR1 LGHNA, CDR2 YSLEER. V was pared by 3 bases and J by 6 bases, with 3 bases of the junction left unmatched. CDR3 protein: CASSHGTGGLNEQFF. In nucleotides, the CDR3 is TGCGCCAGCAGCCACGGGACAGGGGGCCTCAATGAGCAGTTCTTC.

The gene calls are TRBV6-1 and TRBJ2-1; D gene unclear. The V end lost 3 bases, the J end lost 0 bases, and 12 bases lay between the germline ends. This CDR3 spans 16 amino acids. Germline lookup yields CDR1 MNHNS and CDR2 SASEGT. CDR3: CASSDLHPSSYNEQFF. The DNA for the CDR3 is TGTGCCAGCAGTGATTTACACCCCAGCTCCTACAATGAGCAGTTCTTC.

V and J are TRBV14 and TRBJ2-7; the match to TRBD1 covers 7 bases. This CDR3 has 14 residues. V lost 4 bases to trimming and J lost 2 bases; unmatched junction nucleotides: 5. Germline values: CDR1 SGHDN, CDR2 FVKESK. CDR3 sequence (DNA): TGTGCCAGCAGCCTGGGACAGCTAACCTACGAGCAGTACTTC. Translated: CASSLGQLTYEQYF.